This T cell receptor beta chain was obtained from a study of response to subunit inactivated influenza vaccine. Overall study results and limits: Each seasonal flu vaccination may recruit only limited new T cells, authors suggested.

TCRdb passed the RT-PCR reads through MiXCR, listing each CDR3 protein once. The table shows about 800,000 distinct CDR3 sequences, with 21% occurring only once. Germline V CDR1 and CDR2: SGHRS, YFSETQ. Trimming took off 4 bases at V and 3 bases at J, with 11 bases between the two ends. There are 13 residues in the CDR3. Notes on this clonotype: The antigen remains undetermined.

This sequence was found in a man aged 50 or older who received an inactivated influenza vaccine. The V and J genes are TRBV5-1 and TRBJ2-7, with D perhaps assigned TRBD1 or TRBD2 (6 bases each). Sample: PBMCs from blood, taken roughly 5 days after vaccination. CDR3 protein: CASSDGGYYEQYF. The CDR3 coding sequence is TGCGCCAGCAGCGACGGGGGCTACTACGAGCAGTACTTC.